This TCR beta chain was documented in a study of blood T cell repertoires in COVID-19. Overall study context: The analysed material was cDNA or gDNA that came from T cells, B-cell-depleted T cells, or PBMCs.

In the original processing: Estimation of nucleated cell counts relied on the amplification of reference gene primers. Sequenced by immunoSEQ multiplex PCR; TCRdb stores in-frame clones only, minus some. D and trimming were read from the DNA, whereas the V and J calls and clone size are those reported in that table. The table shows 350,000 or so clones, with around four fifths occurring only once. The CDR3 spans 15 residues. The germline V gene has CDR1 MGHRA and CDR2 YSYEKL. Trimming shortened V by 4 bases and J by 5 bases, and 15 bases separated the two germline ends. Sequenced input: peripheral blood. The chain combines TRBV4-1 with TRBJ1-3; possible D gene TRBD1, 6 bases. The receptor comes from a young man with active or convalescent COVID-19. CDR3 amino acids: CASSPGTPTRNTIYF. Written as DNA, the CDR3 is TGCGCCAGCAGCCCTGGGACACCGACGAGAAACACCATATATTTT.